The 28 T cell receptor beta chains below were found in one sample sequenced in a study of blood T cell repertoires in COVID-19. Sequenced by immunoSEQ multiplex PCR; TCRdb stores in-frame clones only, minus some. Of some 75,000 clones in the sample, roughly 90% were seen once. Sequenced sample: peripheral blood. Every receptor here comes from a human donor in a cohort sampled during active COVID-19.

In its sample, this clone was seen a few times. The J gene is TRBJ2-2, the V gene TRBV19; 8 nucleotides match TRBD1. The J segment lost 3 bases and the V segment lost 3 bases, leaving 12 bases of the junction unmatched. There are 18 residues in the CDR3. From germline, CDR1 is LNHDA and CDR2 SQIVND (reference sequence). The CDR3 nucleotides are TGTGCCAGTAGTATGAGTCACGGGGGACAGGTATACACCGGGGAGCTGTTTTTT. Translation gives CASSMSHGGQVYTGELFF.

This sequence joins TRBV28 and TRBJ1-2, with TRBD1 as a possible D gene (5 bases). CDR3 length: 14 residues. Trimming removed 7 bases from V and 5 bases from J, with 17 bases in between. CDR1 is MDHEN, CDR2 SYDVKM, per germline. The CDR3 loop is CASNIDRPGYGYTF. For the CDR3, the DNA is TGTGCCAGCAATATCGACAGACCTGGGTATGGCTACACCTTC.

The gene calls are TRBV21-1 and TRBJ2-3; the listed D gene, TRBD2, was not tested against the DNA. TRBV21-1 is a pseudogene locus. The CDR3 is 12 amino acids. The CDR3 bases are TGTGCCAGCAGCGAAGGGCGGTATACGCAGTATTTT. Its translation is CASSEGRYTQYF.

This chain links TRBV5-1 with TRBJ1-6, with 7 nucleotides matching TRBD1. Losses at the gene ends were 3 bases for V and 7 bases for J; bases not matched to a gene: 7. From germline, CDR1 is SGHRS and CDR2 YFSETQ. The CDR3 consists of 15 residues. The CDR3 loop reads CASSSRQGANSPLHF. The CDR3 region has the DNA TGCGCCAGCAGCTCTCGACAGGGCGCCAATTCACCCCTCCACTTT.

The rearrangement links TRBV15 to TRBJ1-4; no clear D gene. The germline gives CDR1 LNHNV, CDR2 YYDKDF (reference sequence). V lost 1 base, J lost 5 bases, and 11 bases lay in between. The CDR3 is made up of 15 amino acids. The CDR3 here is CATSRAPTWNEKLFF. In DNA, the CDR3 is TGTGCCACCAGCAGAGCCCCTACGTGGAATGAAAAACTGTTTTTT.

The chain carries TRBV6-1 and TRBJ1-1; TRBD1 matches at 7 bases. Germline lookup yields CDR1 MNHNS and CDR2 SASEGT. CDR3 length: 15 amino acids. V lost 0 bases, J lost 3 bases, and 4 bases stayed unmatched. The DNA for the CDR3 is TGTGCCAGCAGTGAAGCGTTCAGGGGGGACACTGAAGCTTTCTTT. Residues: CASSEAFRGDTEAFF.

This clone turned up a few times. The chain links TRBV7-8 to TRBJ1-2, with D uncertain. V dropped 5 bases and J dropped 2 bases, with 9 bases sitting between them. This CDR3 spans 13 amino acids. CDR1 is SGHVS, CDR2 FQNEAQ, per germline. This chain's CDR3 is CASSRRGNYGYTF. Here the CDR3 DNA reads TGTGCCAGCAGCCGTAGAGGGAACTATGGCTACACCTTC.

The chain is built from TRBV6-5 and TRBJ2-7, with 11 bases that match TRBD2. CDR3 length: 14 residues. Germline-derived CDR1 and CDR2 are MNHEY and SVGAGI. J was trimmed by 5 bases and V by 5 bases; bases with no gene match: 5. The CDR3 DNA is TGTGCCAGCAGTCTTAGCGGGGGGGCCCACGAGCAGTACTTC. It encodes CASSLSGGAHEQYF.

The chain carries TRBV6-1 and TRBJ2-3; 9 bases are a match to TRBD1. Trimming removed 1 base from V and 4 bases from J; junction bases left unmatched: 0. This CDR3 region has 14 residues. Germline values: CDR1 MNHNS, CDR2 SASEGT. For the CDR3, the DNA is TGTGCCAGCAGTGAAGACAGGGGGCCAGATACGCAGTATTTT. Its protein product is CASSEDRGPDTQYF.

The chain has TRBV28 and TRBJ2-7; D might be TRBD2 (5 bases). The germline V gene has CDR1 MDHEN and CDR2 SYDVKM. The germline V and J ends were trimmed by 2 bases and 2 bases, with 13 bases remaining between them. This CDR3 contains 15 residues. The CDR3 spells CASSLSGQFTYEQYF. The CDR3 DNA follows: TGTGCCAGCAGTTTAAGCGGTCAGTTTACCTACGAGCAGTACTTC.

V gene TRBV3-1 (or the pseudogene TRBV3-2) combines with J gene TRBJ2-3; 7 nucleotides match TRBD2. The CDR3 covers 16 residues. V lost 4 bases to trimming and J lost 1 base; unmatched junction nucleotides: 8. Germline CDR1 is LGHDT and CDR2 is YNNKEL (reference sequence). CDR3 nucleotides: TGTGCCAGCAGCCCTGTTGGGGCGGGGGGCACAGATACGCAGTATTTT. The encoded protein is CASSPVGAGGTDTQYF.

The chain recombines TRBV5-1 with TRBJ2-2; the D gene is possibly TRBD1 (6 bases). The CDR3 totals 14 residues. CDR1 and CDR2 (germline): SGHRS, YFSETQ. Trimming left V 6 bases short and J 4 bases short, with 13 bases between. CDR3 region: CASKRTVSTGELFF. DNA of the CDR3: TGCGCCAGCAAAAGGACAGTGAGCACCGGGGAGCTGTTTTTT.

The chain employs TRBV4-3 and TRBJ1-1, with a possible D match to TRBD1 (6 bases). Germline loops: CDR1 LGHNA, CDR2 YSLEER. V was cut by 1 base and J by 2 bases, with 11 bases left in between. This CDR3 is built from 15 residues. CDR3 nucleotides: TGCGCCAGCAGCCAAGGACCGGGGGGCAACACTGAAGCTTTCTTT. Translation gives CASSQGPGGNTEAFF.

The chain has TRBV6-4 and TRBJ2-7, with a weak D call TRBD1 (6 bases). The CDR3 has 16 amino acids. Trimming pared 4 bases from V and 4 bases from J, leaving 20 bases between. Germline V lookup: CDR1 MRHNA, CDR2 SNTAGT. As DNA, the CDR3 is TGTGCCAGCAGTGGGGGGTCCCACAGGGTACGATACGAGCAGTACTTC. As protein: CASSGGSHRVRYEQYF.

The chain is built from TRBV11-3 and TRBJ2-5; D remains unclear. CDR3 length: 14 amino acids. Trimming left V 1 base short and J 3 bases short, with 9 bases between. CDR1 and CDR2 from the germline V gene are SGHNT and YENEEA. CDR3 loop: CASSLGSREETQYF. DNA of the CDR3: TGTGCCAGCAGCTTAGGGTCTAGAGAAGAGACCCAGTACTTC.

V is TRBV5-4 and J is TRBJ2-3; TRBD1 matches at 7 bases. Germline CDR1 SGHNT, CDR2 YYREEE (reference sequence). This CDR3 spans 15 amino acids. The V segment lost 2 bases and the J segment 1 base; nucleotides outside the gene matches: 4. The CDR3 nucleotides are TGTGCCAGCAGCTTAAGGGGGCGCGGCACAGATACGCAGTATTTT. It yields the protein CASSLRGRGTDTQYF. Using reference TRBV5-4 and TRBJ2-3 for the parts outside the CDR3, the full variable domain is ETGVTQSPTHLIKTRGQQVTLRCSSQSGHNTVSWYQQALGQGPQFIFQYYREEENGRGNFPPRFSGLQFPNYSSELNVNALELDDSALYLCASSLRGRGTDTQYFGPGTRLTVL.

The J gene is TRBJ1-1, the V gene TRBV6-6; TRBD1 agrees at 9 bases. The junction had 9 bases not matched to a gene; V was cut back by 6 bases and J by 7 bases. Per germline, CDR1 MNHNY and CDR2 SVGAGI (reference sequence). This CDR3 has 14 residues. CDR3 loop: CASSRWTGVNEAFF. CDR3 bases: TGTGCCAGCAGCAGGTGGACAGGGGTAAATGAAGCTTTCTTT.

This rearrangement joins TRBV5-1 to TRBJ2-5; 7 nucleotides match TRBD2. There are 14 residues in the CDR3. V gave up 4 bases and J gave up 5 bases; unmatched junction bases: 8. Germline lookup yields CDR1 SGHRS and CDR2 YFSETQ. The CDR3 sequence: CASSLQTSRETQYF. CDR3 sequence (DNA): TGCGCCAGCAGCCTACAGACTAGCAGGGAGACCCAGTACTTC. Variable domain in full (rest from reference TRBV5-1 and TRBJ2-5): KAGVTQTPRYLIKTRGQQVTLSCSPISGHRSVSWYQQTPGQGLQFLFEYFSETQRNKGNFPGRFSGRQFSNSRSEMNVSTLELGDSALYLCASSLQTSRETQYFGPGTRLLVL.

The chain recombines TRBV19 with TRBJ1-6, with D perhaps TRBD1 (5 bases). Trimming took off 4 bases at V and 6 bases at J, with 10 bases between the two ends. From germline, CDR1 is LNHDA and CDR2 SQIVND (reference sequence). The CDR3 is 14 amino acids. CDR3 coding DNA: TGTGCCAGTAGTAAAGACAGCGTTAATTCACCCCTCCACTTT. It codes for CASSKDSVNSPLHF.

The gene calls are TRBV11-2 and TRBJ1-4, with D possibly matching TRBD1 (6 bases). V lost 0 bases and J 8 bases, leaving 13 bases between the germline ends. Per germline, CDR1 SGHAT and CDR2 FQNNGV. This CDR3 has 15 residues. The CDR3 nucleotides read TGTGCCAGCAGCTTAGATGGGACAATATTCGAAAAACTGTTTTTT. Amino acids: CASSLDGTIFEKLFF. Supplemented by reference TRBV11-2 and TRBJ1-4, the full variable domain reads EAGVAQSPRYKIIEKRQSVAFWCNPISGHATLYWYQQILGQGPKLLIQFQNNGVVDDSQLPKDRFSAERLKGVDSTLKIQPAKLEDSAVYLCASSLDGTIFEKLFFGSGTQLSVL.

CDR3 DNA sequence: TGTGCCAGCAGTTATTTATCAGGGGGCGGCTACACCTTC. Its translation: CASSYLSGGGYTF. V and J are TRBV6-5 and TRBJ1-2, with 8 bases aligning to TRBD1. CDR1 and CDR2 from the germline V gene are MNHEY and SVGAGI. The CDR3 covers 13 residues. After removal of 3 bases from V and 8 bases from J, the junction contained 5 bases not matched to a gene.

The chain joins TRBV10-3 to TRBJ2-7, with D tentatively TRBD1 (6 bases). The V end was cut by 10 bases, the J end by 4 bases, with 20 bases between. The germline V gene has CDR1 ENHRY and CDR2 SYGVKD. This CDR3 region has 14 residues. Here the CDR3 DNA reads TGTGCCACCGCCCAGGGGAATTTAGTGTACGAGCAGTACTTC. The encoded protein is CATAQGNLVYEQYF.

This clone was observed once. The chain recombines TRBV19 with TRBJ1-1; tentatively, D is TRBD1 (6 bases). The CDR3 length is 13 residues. CDR1 and CDR2 (germline): LNHDA, SQIVND (reference sequence). V lost 6 bases and J 0 bases, leaving 8 bases between the germline ends. CDR3 DNA sequence: TGTGCCAGTAGGGACAGCATGAACACTGAAGCTTTCTTT. Its translation: CASRDSMNTEAFF.

The chain carries TRBV6-2 or TRBV6-3 and TRBJ2-7, with TRBD2 identical over 13 bases. The CDR3 is 20 residues long. In germline, CDR1 is MNHEY, CDR2 SVGEGT. With 2 bases clipped from V and 7 bases from J, the junction kept 20 bases outside the gene matches. The CDR3 protein is CASSYPSRTSGGALRLEQYF. The CDR3 DNA sequence: TGTGCCAGCAGTTACCCCTCCCGAACTAGCGGGGGGGCTTTACGACTTGAGCAGTACTTC.

This clone turned up a few times. The chain is built from TRBV5-1 and TRBJ1-6; D uncertain. From germline, CDR1 is SGHRS and CDR2 YFSETQ. The CDR3 covers 17 residues. V lost 0 bases and J 2 bases, leaving 12 bases between the germline ends. For the CDR3, the DNA is TGCGCCAGCAGCTTGGAGCCCTCCACGGCCTATAATTCACCCCTCCACTTT. Translating gives CASSLEPSTAYNSPLHF.

J is TRBJ2-1 and V is TRBV12-3 or TRBV12-4; the match to TRBD2 covers 7 bases. After removal of 6 bases from V and 5 bases from J, the junction contained 4 bases not matched to a gene. The CDR3 has 13 residues. The CDR3 DNA reads TGTGCCAGCAGCTACCGGGAGGACAATGAGCAGTTCTTC. As protein: CASSYREDNEQFF.

This clone was found a few times. The rearrangement links TRBV18 to TRBJ1-2; 8 nucleotides line up with TRBD1. V gave up 3 bases and J gave up 2 bases; unmatched junction bases: 5. The germline gives CDR1 KGHSH, CDR2 LQKENI. This CDR3 comprises 15 residues. The CDR3 reads CASSPYGQGNYGYTF. The CDR3 DNA reads TGTGCCAGCTCACCTTACGGACAGGGAAACTATGGCTACACCTTC.

This CDR3 is CASSRQGAVDTQYF. In nucleotides, the CDR3 is TGTGCCAGCAGCCGACAGGGGGCAGTGGATACGCAGTATTTT. This chain connects TRBV28 to TRBJ2-3, with 10 bases matching TRBD1. The CDR3 has 14 amino acids. Germline lookup yields CDR1 MDHEN and CDR2 SYDVKM. Trimming cost V 6 bases and J 6 bases; bases outside gene matches: 6.